This T cell receptor (beta chain) was captured in a study of cytomegalovirus exposure and HLA in healthy donors. Germline V CDR1 and CDR2: LNHDA, SQIVND (reference sequence). With 3 bases removed from V and 2 bases from J, the gap between germline ends came to 9 bases. The CDR3 loop spans 14 amino acids. Healthy donors of bone marrow made up the group. The PCR contained 60 Vbeta and 13 Jbeta primers. Assay used: immunoSEQ multiplex PCR; TCRdb lists only in-frame clones, some missing. Of fewer than 250,000 clones in the sample, roughly 80% were seen once. The sequenced sample consisted of PBMCs. V and J are TRBV19 and TRBJ2-3; D uncertain. This clonotype was sampled from a man in his thirties or forties in good health and CMV-seronegative. The DNA of the CDR3 is TGTGCCAGTAGTATCAGGTGGCCCACAGATACGCAGTATTTT. Translation gives CASSIRWPTDTQYF. The variable domain in full, completed from reference TRBV19 and TRBJ2-3, reads DGGITQSPKYLFRKEGQNVTLSCEQNLNHDAMYWYRQDPGQGLRLIYYSQIVNDFQKGDIAEGYSVSREKKESFPLTVTSAQKNPTAFYLCASSIRWPTDTQYFGPGTRLTVL.